This T cell receptor (beta chain) stems from a study of T cells of healthy individuals (dated by TCRdb to 2016 to 2019). In this sample, this clonotype turned up many times. The specificity of this receptor is unknown. No much larger clone is present one base from it, and per-base qualities are unavailable. The method behind the library was 5' RACE. This sample was sequenced with an Illumina MiSeq. The raw public reads went through TCRdb reprocessing: fastp at Q25, MiXCR clone calling, in-frame beta chains kept. Entries are consolidated by CDR3 protein sequence, retaining the most common genes and DNA. The sample table shows 63,000 or so distinct CDR3 sequences, and under 20% are seen once. In total, the top ten clones hold less than 6% of the sample. Reading the germline V gene gives CDR1 MGHRA and CDR2 YSYEKL. V drops 2 bases and J drops 5 bases, leaving 12 bases in between. The CDR3 runs 14 residues from the cysteine to the phenylalanine. The retained sequence is limited to the CDR3, 42 bases, with the frame set at the first base.

The source of this sequence is a human donor in good health. The receptor chain draws on TRBV4-1 and TRBJ2-5; tentative D gene TRBD1, with 5 bases matching. The CDR3 region: CASSQFPRGETQYF. The sequenced DNA is TGCGCCAGCAGCCAATTCCCTAGGGGCGAGACCCAGTACTTC.